Detailed here is one T cell receptor (beta chain). Its antigen is currently unknown. The source of the sample is a study of identical twins. The study's findings and limits: Abundant cord blood beta clonotypes carried fewer insertions; memory repertoires showed none.

TCRdb re-analysed the 5' RACE reads in MiXCR, keeping a single row per CDR3 protein. Of approximately 350,000 distinct CDR3 sequences in the sample, roughly an eighth were seen once. Per the germline V gene, CDR1 is KGHDR and CDR2 is SFDVKD. This CDR3 has 15 amino acids. Deletions cut 0 bases from V and 4 bases from J, with 9 bases between. This same sample was also part of a study on yellow fever vaccine responses in identical twins.

The sequence came from a woman aged 18-35 years in good health. The chain employs TRBV24-1 and TRBJ1-3, with a weak D call TRBD1 (5 bases). Sequencing input: CD8+ T cells sorted from blood. The CDR3: CATSDLSGDGNTIYF. Here the CDR3 DNA reads TGTGCCACCAGTGATTTGTCGGGGGACGGAAACACCATATATTTT.